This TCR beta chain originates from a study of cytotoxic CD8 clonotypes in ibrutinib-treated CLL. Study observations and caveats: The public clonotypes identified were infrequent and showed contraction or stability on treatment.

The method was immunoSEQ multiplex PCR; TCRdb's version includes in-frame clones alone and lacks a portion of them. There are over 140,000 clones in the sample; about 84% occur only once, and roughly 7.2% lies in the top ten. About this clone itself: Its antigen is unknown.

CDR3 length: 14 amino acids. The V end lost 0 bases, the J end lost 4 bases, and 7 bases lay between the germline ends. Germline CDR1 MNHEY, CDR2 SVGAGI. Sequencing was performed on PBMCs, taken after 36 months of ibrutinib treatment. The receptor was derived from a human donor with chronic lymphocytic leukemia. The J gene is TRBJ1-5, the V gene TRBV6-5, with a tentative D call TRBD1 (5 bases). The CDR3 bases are TGTGCCAGCAGTTACTCCGGGGGGAATCAGCCCCAGCATTTT. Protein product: CASSYSGGNQPQHF.